This T cell receptor (beta chain) stems from a study of radiation and T cells in renal cell carcinoma. Study results and limitations: Top tumor clonotypes rose in blood 2 weeks post-radiation, then contracted.

Profiling relied on immunoSEQ multiplex PCR, and the TCRdb table lists in-frame clones only, not all of them. This table has 45,000 to 55,000 clones, 75% to 85% appearing once. About this clone itself: Its antigen is unknown.

The CDR3 is 14 residues long. Trimming removed 1 base from V and 2 bases from J, with 12 bases in between. Germline V gene data show CDR1 as SQVTM and CDR2 as ANQGSEA. The time point here: blood 2 weeks post-SBRT. Treatment given: 15 Gy SBRT to primary tumor, nephrectomy 4 weeks later. This renal cell carcinoma was of the clear cell type. This sequence joins TRBV29-1 and TRBJ2-7; D possibly corresponds to TRBD2 (6 bases). The sequencing here drew on blood, taken from a patient whose treatment included radiotherapy and nephrectomy. The TCR sequence derives from a woman between 70 and 85 years old with renal cell carcinoma. The CDR3 is CSVEGPGLPYEQYF. The CDR3 nucleotides read TGCAGCGTTGAAGGACCGGGACTCCCCTACGAGCAGTACTTC.